In this sample, the clone carrying this T cell receptor (beta chain) turned up a few times. V was cut by 4 bases and J by 6 bases, with 13 bases left in between. Germline V gene data show CDR1 as LGHDT and CDR2 as YNNKEL (reference sequence). The CDR3 covers 14 residues. Per the authors' pipeline: Estimation of nucleated cell counts relied on the amplification of reference gene primers. TCRdb's copy holds only in-frame clones and misses some; the assay was immunoSEQ multiplex PCR. V and J calls plus clone size are reproduced from that table; the DNA served to infer D and trimming. Counted here are about 140,000 clones, roughly 80% occurring once; the ten biggest clones make up less than 5%. This sample stems from a study of blood T cell repertoires in COVID-19. Across the study: Acute and convalescent COVID-19 specimens originated in the United States, Italy and Spain. Sources were T cells, B-cell-depleted T cells, or PBMCs; the material itself was cDNA or gDNA.

V usage is TRBV3-1 (or the pseudogene TRBV3-2) and J usage is TRBJ1-5, with D uncertain. The sequencing sample was made of peripheral blood. This receptor was taken from a woman aged 80 or older with acute or convalescent COVID-19. This CDR3 is CASSPNGVGQPQHF. The CDR3 DNA sequence: TGTGCCAGCAGCCCAAACGGGGTGGGTCAGCCCCAGCATTTT.